This T cell receptor beta chain appears in the sequencing data of a study of cytomegalovirus exposure and HLA in healthy donors. Study-wide results and caveats: The investigators catalogued 164 TCR beta chains as cytomegalovirus-associated. Rarity characterized most TCR sequences, yet some public TCRs appeared in many donors.

The table came from immunoSEQ multiplex PCR; TCRdb's copy has only in-frame clones and leaves some out. The data hold around 150,000 clones, with around 90% observed a single time. A roughly 120-subject validation cohort, separate from the approximately 720-subject first cohort, supplied the donors. This clone has more than one count but fewer than ten. Its matching antigen is unknown. The ends lost 6 bases at V and 6 bases at J; junction bases unmatched: 15. The germline CDR1 and CDR2 sequences are SGHNT and YENEEA. CDR3 length: 16 amino acids. The chain combines TRBV11-3 with TRBJ2-7; 9 nucleotides align to TRBD2. Source material: PBMCs. The sequence came from a woman between 18 and 30 years old in good health and CMV-seropositive. Here the CDR3 reads CASRTRGGGVIGEQYF. The DNA of the CDR3 is TGTGCCAGCAGAACCCGAGGCGGGGGGGTTATCGGCGAGCAGTACTTC.